The next 5 T cell receptor beta chains were all read from a single sample in a study of shared T cell receptors in the human thymus. Clones were read by immunoSEQ multiplex PCR, and TCRdb kept only the in-frame ones, dropping some. The table has 450,000 to 650,000 clones, 75% to 85% seen once. This sample was shared with a second study, whose subject was human thymus T cells.

The sample was thymocytes. These receptors were collected from a boy younger than two with a congenital heart defect.

This clone appeared a single time. The V gene is TRBV27, the J gene TRBJ1-2; tentatively, D is TRBD1 (6 bases). The CDR3 sequence is 12 residues long. Looked up from germline, CDR1 is MNHEY and CDR2 is SMNVEV (reference sequence). Trimming shortened V by 6 bases and J by 5 bases, and 10 bases separated the two germline ends. CDR3 region: CASRNTGYGYTF. The CDR3, as DNA: TGTGCCAGCAGAAATACAGGGTATGGCTACACCTTC.

The chain employs TRBV5-6 and TRBJ1-3, with D unclear. Germline CDR1 SGHDT, CDR2 YYEEEE. The CDR3 consists of 15 residues. Trimming stripped 2 bases from V and 0 bases from J, with 9 bases between. This CDR3 is CASSFQASSGNTIYF. The CDR3 coding sequence is TGTGCCAGCAGCTTCCAGGCGAGCTCTGGAAACACCATATATTTT.

This clone was recorded a few times. The chain recombines TRBV18 with TRBJ2-7, with no clear D. Trimming shortened V by 0 bases and J by 0 bases, and 9 bases separated the two germline ends. The CDR3 is 15 amino acids. Germline-derived CDR1 and CDR2 are KGHSH and LQKENI. This chain's CDR3 is CASSPPGETSYEQYF. The CDR3 DNA sequence: TGTGCCAGCTCACCACCGGGCGAAACCTCCTACGAGCAGTACTTC.

The V gene is TRBV2, the J gene TRBJ1-2, with no clear D. Germline lookup yields CDR1 SNHLY and CDR2 FYNNEI. V was cut by 6 bases and J by 2 bases, with 16 bases left in between. This CDR3 has 15 residues. This CDR3 is CASSDRWRRNYGYTF. DNA for the CDR3: TGTGCCAGCAGCGACCGATGGAGGAGGAACTATGGCTACACCTTC.

The CDR3 loop reads CASSDLSYEQYF. CDR3 coding DNA: TGCGCCAGCAGTGATCTCTCCTACGAGCAGTACTTC. This sequence joins TRBV10-1 and TRBJ2-7; no definite D call. V lost 3 bases and J 0 bases, leaving 3 bases between the germline ends. The CDR3 consists of 12 residues. Looked up from germline, CDR1 is WNHNN and CDR2 is SYGVQD (reference sequence).